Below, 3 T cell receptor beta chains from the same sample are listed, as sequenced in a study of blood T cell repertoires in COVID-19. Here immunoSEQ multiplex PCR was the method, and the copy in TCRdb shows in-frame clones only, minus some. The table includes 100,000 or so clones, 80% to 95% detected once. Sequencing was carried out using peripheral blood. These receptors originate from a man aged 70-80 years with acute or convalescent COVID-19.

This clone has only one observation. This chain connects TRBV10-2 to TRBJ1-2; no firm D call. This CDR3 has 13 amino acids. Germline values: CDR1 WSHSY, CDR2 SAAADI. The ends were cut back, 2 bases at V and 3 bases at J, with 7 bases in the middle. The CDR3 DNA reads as TGCGCCAGCAGTGAGGAGGGTTACTATGGCTACACCTTC. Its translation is CASSEEGYYGYTF.

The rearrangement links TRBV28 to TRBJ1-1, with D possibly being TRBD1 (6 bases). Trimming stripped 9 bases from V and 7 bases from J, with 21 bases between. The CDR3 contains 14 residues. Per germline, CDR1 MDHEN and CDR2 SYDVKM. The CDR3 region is CASGDPLRGGEAFF. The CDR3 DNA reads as TGTGCCAGTGGAGATCCGCTCCGAGGGGGTGAAGCTTTCTTT.

CDR3 sequence reads: CASSPRVGLNQPQHF. CDR3 nucleotides: TGTGCCAGCTCACCACGAGTCGGACTCAATCAGCCCCAGCATTTT. V gene TRBV18 combines with J gene TRBJ1-5; D is unclear. V lost 1 base and J 3 bases, leaving 10 bases between the germline ends. The germline gives CDR1 KGHSH, CDR2 LQKENI. The CDR3 is made up of 15 amino acids.